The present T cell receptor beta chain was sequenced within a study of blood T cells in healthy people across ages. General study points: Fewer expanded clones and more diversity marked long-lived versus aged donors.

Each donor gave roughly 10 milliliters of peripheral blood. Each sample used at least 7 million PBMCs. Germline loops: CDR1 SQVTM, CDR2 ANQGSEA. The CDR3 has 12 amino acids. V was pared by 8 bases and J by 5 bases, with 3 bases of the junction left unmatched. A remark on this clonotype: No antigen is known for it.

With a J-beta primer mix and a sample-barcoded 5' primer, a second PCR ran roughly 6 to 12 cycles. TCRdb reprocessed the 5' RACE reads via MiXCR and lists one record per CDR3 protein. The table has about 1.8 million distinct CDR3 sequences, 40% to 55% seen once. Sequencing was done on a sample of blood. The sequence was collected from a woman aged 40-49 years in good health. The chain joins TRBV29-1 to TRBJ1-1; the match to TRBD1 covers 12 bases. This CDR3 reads CSWGQGATEAFF. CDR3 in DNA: TGCAGCTGGGGACAGGGGGCGACTGAAGCTTTCTTT.